This TCR beta chain came from a study of T cells expressing NK-cell markers. TCRdb reprocessed the 5' RACE reads, with one entry per CDR3 protein and no DNA. The sample table includes about 450,000 distinct CDR3 sequences. This CDR3 has 17 residues. Germline V CDR1 and CDR2: KGHDR, SFDVKD. This sequence joins TRBV24-1 and TRBJ2-1; the TCRdb D gene call, TRBD1, has no DNA to confirm it. This receptor was obtained from a woman aged 18 to 75 in good health. The sequencing sample was made of blood T cells: a sorted CD56 or NKG2C T cell subset, CD4+ or CD8+ T cells, or bulk PBMC T cells (not recorded which). Here the CDR3 reads CATSDFGGFPKNNEQFF.